This T cell receptor beta chain was profiled in a study of identical twins. This clonotype was observed a handful of times. The CDR3 contains 15 residues. V lost 4 bases to trimming and J lost 0 bases; unmatched junction nucleotides: 5. The germline V gene encodes CDR1 SGHRS and CDR2 YFSETQ. TCRdb re-analysed the 5' RACE reads in MiXCR, keeping a single row per CDR3 protein. The repertoire consists of about 660,000 distinct CDR3 sequences, with around 8.6% occurring once and the leading ten covering about 0.98%. The data were also submitted as part of a second study, on yellow fever vaccine responses in identical twins.

The sequencing input was PBMCs. The sequence derives from a woman younger than 30 in good health. This sequence joins TRBV5-1 and TRBJ2-3; 7 bases agree with TRBD2. CDR3 sequence: CASSPPSGSTDTQYF. CDR3 coding DNA: TGCGCCAGCAGCCCTCCTAGCGGTAGCACAGATACGCAGTATTTT.